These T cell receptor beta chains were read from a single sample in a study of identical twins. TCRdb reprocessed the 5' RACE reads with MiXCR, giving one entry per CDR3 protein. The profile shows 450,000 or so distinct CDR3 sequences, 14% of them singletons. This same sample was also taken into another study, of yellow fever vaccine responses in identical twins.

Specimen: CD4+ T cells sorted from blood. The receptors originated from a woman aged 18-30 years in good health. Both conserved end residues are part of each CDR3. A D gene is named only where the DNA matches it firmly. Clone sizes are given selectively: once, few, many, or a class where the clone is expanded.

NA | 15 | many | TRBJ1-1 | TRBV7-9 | TGTGCCAGCAGCTTAGGGACGGCCATGAACACTGAAGCTTTCTTT | CASSLGTAMNTEAFF
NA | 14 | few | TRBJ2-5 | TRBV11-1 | TGTGCCAGCAGCTTAAACGGGGGCGGAGAGACCCAGTACTTC | CASSLNGGGETQYF
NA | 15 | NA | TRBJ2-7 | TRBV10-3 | TGTGCCATCAGTGAGCCCCGGGGCAGCTCCTACGAGCAGTACTTC | CAISEPRGSSYEQYF
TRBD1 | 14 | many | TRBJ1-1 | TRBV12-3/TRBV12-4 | TGTGCCAGCAGTTTGACAGGGGGATTGTCTGAAGCTTTCTTT | CASSLTGGLSEAFF
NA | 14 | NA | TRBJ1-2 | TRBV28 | TGTGCCAGCAGTTTTGCACTGACCAACTATGGCTACACCTTC | CASSFALTNYGYTF
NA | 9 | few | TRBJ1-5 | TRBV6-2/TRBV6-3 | TGTGCCGCGGGAGTGACCCAGCATTTT | CAAGVTQHF
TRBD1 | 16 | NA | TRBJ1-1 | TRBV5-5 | TGTGCCAGCGCGAAGGGGGCCGGGGCAGGGAACACTGAAGCTTTCTTT | CASAKGAGAGNTEAFF
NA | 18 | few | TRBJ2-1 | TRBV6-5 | TGTGCCAGCAGTTACTCGACTAAAAGGGACCTCGCCCTGGGCGAGCAGTTCTTC | CASSYSTKRDLALGEQFF
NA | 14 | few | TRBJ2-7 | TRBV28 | TGTGCCAGCAGTTCGCCCATGGGGAAAGGCGAGCAGTACTTC | CASSSPMGKGEQYF
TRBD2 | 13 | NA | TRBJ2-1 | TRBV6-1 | TGTGCCAGCAGCCGCGGGAGAATCGATGAGCAGTTCTTC | CASSRGRIDEQFF
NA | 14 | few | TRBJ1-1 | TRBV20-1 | TGCAGTGCTAGAGTTGCGTTCCTTGACACTGAAGCTTTCTTT | CSARVAFLDTEAFF
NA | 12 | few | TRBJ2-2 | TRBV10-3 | TGTGCCATCAGTGACACCACCGGGGAGCTGTTTTTT | CAISDTTGELFF
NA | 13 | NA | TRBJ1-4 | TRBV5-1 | TGCGCCAGCAGCTTCTCGGGGTATGAAAAACTGTTTTTT | CASSFSGYEKLFF
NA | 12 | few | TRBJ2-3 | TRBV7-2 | TGTGCCAGCAGCTTCCGGGATAATACGCAGTATTTT | CASSFRDNTQYF
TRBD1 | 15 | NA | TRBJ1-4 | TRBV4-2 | TGTGCCAGCAGCCAAACAGGGGCAACTAATGAAAAACTGTTTTTT | CASSQTGATNEKLFF
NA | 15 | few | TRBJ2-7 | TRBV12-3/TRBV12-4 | TGTGCCAGCAGTTTGCTGCAGGGGCGAACCTACGAGCAGTACTTC | CASSLLQGRTYEQYF
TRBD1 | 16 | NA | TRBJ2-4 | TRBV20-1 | TGCAGTGCTAGAGGTGACAGGGATAGGGCCAAAAACATTCAGTACTTC | CSARGDRDRAKNIQYF
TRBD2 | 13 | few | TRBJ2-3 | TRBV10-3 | TGTGCCATCACAACTCGGGGGGTTGATACGCAGTATTTT | CAITTRGVDTQYF
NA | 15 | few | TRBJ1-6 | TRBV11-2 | TGTGCCAGCAGCTGGGATACAGGGAATAATTCACCCCTCCACTTT | CASSWDTGNNSPLHF
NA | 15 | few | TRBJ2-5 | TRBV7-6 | TGTGCCAGCAGCTTATTACAGGAGGGGAAAGAGACCCAGTACTTC | CASSLLQEGKETQYF
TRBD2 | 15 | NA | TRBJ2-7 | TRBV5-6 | TGTGCCAGCAGCTTGGGAGGACTAGCGCCGGGAGAGCAGTACTTC | CASSLGGLAPGEQYF
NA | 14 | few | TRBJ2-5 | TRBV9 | TGTGCCAGCAACCCGGGCTCTCCCCAAGAGACCCAGTACTTC | CASNPGSPQETQYF
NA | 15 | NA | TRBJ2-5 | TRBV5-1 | TGCGCCAGCAGCTTGGCCGTCGGGGCGGGGGAGACCCAGTACTTC | CASSLAVGAGETQYF
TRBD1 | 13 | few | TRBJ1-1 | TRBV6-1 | TGTGCCAGCCCCACGGACAGGGTTGGTGAAGCTTTCTTT | CASPTDRVGEAFF
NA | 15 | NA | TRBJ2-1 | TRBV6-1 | TGTGCCAGCAGCCAAACAGGGTCACCTCTGAATGAGCAGTTCTTC | CASSQTGSPLNEQFF
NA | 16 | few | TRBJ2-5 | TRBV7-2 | TGTGCCAGCAGCTCCCGGGTCCTCGCCCAGCAAGAGACCCAGTACTTC | CASSSRVLAQQETQYF
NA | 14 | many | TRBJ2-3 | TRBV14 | TGTGCCAGCAGCCAAGTGGGCCTCACAGATACGCAGTATTTT | CASSQVGLTDTQYF
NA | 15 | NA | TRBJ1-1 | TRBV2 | TGTGCCAGCAATGGGGGTATCGGGTTTGGCGCTGAAGCTTTCTTT | CASNGGIGFGAEAFF
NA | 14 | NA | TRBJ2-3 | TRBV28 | TGTGCCGCAGCACTAGGGGCTAGCACAGATACGCAGTATTTT | CAAALGASTDTQYF
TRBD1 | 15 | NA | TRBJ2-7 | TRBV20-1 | TGCAGTGCTACCTCCGGACAGGGAAAAACCTACGAGCAGTACTTC | CSATSGQGKTYEQYF
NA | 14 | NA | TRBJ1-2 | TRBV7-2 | TGTGCCAGCAGCCGCAGGGTTGAGGGCTATGGCTACACCTTC | CASSRRVEGYGYTF
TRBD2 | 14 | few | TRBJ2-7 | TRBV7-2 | TGTGCCAGCAGCCCAGCGGGGCCCCTCTACGAGCAGTACTTC | CASSPAGPLYEQYF
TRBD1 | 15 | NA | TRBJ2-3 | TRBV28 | TGTGCCAGCAGTTTCTACAGGGGGCTCATCGATACGCAGTATTTT | CASSFYRGLIDTQYF
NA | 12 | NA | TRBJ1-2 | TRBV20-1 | TGCAGTGCCAGACAGACAAACTATGGCTACACCTTC | CSARQTNYGYTF
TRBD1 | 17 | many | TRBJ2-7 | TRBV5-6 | TGTGCCAGCAGCCACCCGGGAAGGGGGCAATCTTACTACGAGCAGTACTTC | CASSHPGRGQSYYEQYF
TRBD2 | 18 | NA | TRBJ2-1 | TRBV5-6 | TGTGCCAGCAGCTTGGCGTGGGCTAGCGGGGGGCCCCCCAATGAGCAGTTCTTC | CASSLAWASGGPPNEQFF
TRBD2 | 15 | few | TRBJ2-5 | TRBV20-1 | TGCAGTGCTAGCCTACTAGCGGGAGGGCCCGAGACCCAGTACTTC | CSASLLAGGPETQYF